These T cell receptor beta chains were read from a single sample in a study of blood T cells in healthy people across ages. TCRdb reprocessed the 5' RACE reads via MiXCR and lists one record per CDR3 protein. The sample carries about 1.7 million distinct CDR3 sequences, approximately 30% recorded once. The sequenced sample was blood. The receptors were gathered from a woman in her 30s in good health. The CDR3 runs from the conserved cysteine through the conserved F or W. The order of the fields is clone size, J gene, D gene, V gene, CDR3 protein, CDR3 DNA. A D gene is named only where the DNA matches it firmly. The size field is filled for only some rows; it gives once, few, many or a size class.

clone size: many
J gene: TRBJ2-5
D gene: TRBD1
V gene: TRBV4-3
CDR3 protein: CASSQVGQGLETQYF
CDR3 DNA: TGCGCCAGCAGCCAGGTCGGACAGGGCCTGGAGACCCAGTACTTC

clone size: few
J gene: TRBJ2-1
D gene: TRBD2
V gene: TRBV5-6
CDR3 protein: CASSLAGAGASYNEQFF
CDR3 DNA: TGTGCCAGCAGCTTGGCCGGGGCGGGAGCGTCCTACAATGAGCAGTTCTTC

clone size: many
J gene: TRBJ2-7
D gene: NA
V gene: TRBV9
CDR3 protein: CASSGGSSYYEQYF
CDR3 DNA: TGTGCCAGCAGCGGCGGCTCATCTTACTACGAGCAGTACTTC

clone size: NA
J gene: TRBJ2-2
D gene: NA
V gene: TRBV25-1
CDR3 protein: CASSDLPGELFF
CDR3 DNA: TGTGCCAGCAGTGATCTCCCCGGGGAGCTGTTTTTT

clone size: NA
J gene: TRBJ2-3
D gene: NA
V gene: TRBV28
CDR3 protein: CASSSASAGATDTQYF
CDR3 DNA: TGTGCCAGCAGTTCCGCGAGCGCGGGGGCGACAGATACGCAGTATTTT

clone size: NA
J gene: TRBJ2-3
D gene: TRBD1
V gene: TRBV24-1
CDR3 protein: CATSASGTGTDTQYF
CDR3 DNA: TGTGCCACCAGTGCCTCCGGGACAGGGACAGATACGCAGTATTTT

clone size: many
J gene: TRBJ2-7
D gene: TRBD2
V gene: TRBV18
CDR3 protein: CASSPAQASGTYEQYF
CDR3 DNA: TGTGCCAGCTCACCGGCTCAAGCTAGCGGCACCTACGAGCAGTACTTC

clone size: once
J gene: TRBJ2-1
D gene: TRBD1
V gene: TRBV4-3
CDR3 protein: CASSQAITGQGAYEQFF
CDR3 DNA: TGCGCCAGCAGCCAGGCAATAACGGGACAGGGGGCCTACGAGCAGTTCTTC

clone size: many
J gene: TRBJ2-7
D gene: NA
V gene: TRBV7-9
CDR3 protein: CASSSDPGSYEQYF
CDR3 DNA: TGTGCCAGCAGCTCGGACCCAGGATCCTACGAGCAGTACTTC

clone size: NA
J gene: TRBJ1-5
D gene: NA
V gene: TRBV12-3/TRBV12-4
CDR3 protein: CASRGALGQPQHF
CDR3 DNA: TGTGCCAGCAGGGGGGCCCTAGGTCAGCCCCAGCATTTT

clone size: NA
J gene: TRBJ2-1
D gene: TRBD1
V gene: TRBV7-2
CDR3 protein: CASSSDRGNGQFF
CDR3 DNA: TGTGCCAGCAGCTCTGACAGGGGAAATGGGCAGTTCTTC

clone size: NA
J gene: TRBJ2-5
D gene: TRBD2
V gene: TRBV20-1
CDR3 protein: CSALGLAVGETQYF
CDR3 DNA: TGCAGTGCCCTGGGACTAGCGGTTGGAGAGACCCAGTACTTC

clone size: NA
J gene: TRBJ2-7
D gene: TRBD1
V gene: TRBV20-1
CDR3 protein: CSALRGQGYNEQYF
CDR3 DNA: TGCAGTGCTCTTAGAGGACAGGGGTACAATGAGCAGTACTTC

clone size: few
J gene: TRBJ2-3
D gene: NA
V gene: TRBV20-1
CDR3 protein: CSARAVAEPYF
CDR3 DNA: TGCAGTGCTAGAGCCGTGGCAGAGCCGTATTTT

clone size: NA
J gene: TRBJ2-1
D gene: NA
V gene: TRBV20-1
CDR3 protein: CSAKGGDISYNEQFF
CDR3 DNA: TGCAGTGCGAAGGGAGGGGACATCTCCTACAATGAGCAGTTCTTC

clone size: few
J gene: TRBJ2-1
D gene: NA
V gene: TRBV20-1
CDR3 protein: CSASGGRGVDEQFF
CDR3 DNA: TGCAGTGCTAGCGGTGGCAGGGGGGTAGATGAGCAGTTCTTC

clone size: many
J gene: TRBJ2-7
D gene: TRBD2
V gene: TRBV5-1
CDR3 protein: CASSLGALAAEQYF
CDR3 DNA: TGCGCCAGCAGCTTGGGGGCACTAGCGGCCGAGCAGTACTTC

clone size: NA
J gene: TRBJ2-1
D gene: NA
V gene: TRBV28
CDR3 protein: CASSPAGQYNEQFF
CDR3 DNA: TGTGCCAGCAGTCCCGCGGGCCAATACAATGAGCAGTTCTTC

clone size: NA
J gene: TRBJ2-1
D gene: NA
V gene: TRBV5-1
CDR3 protein: CASSLAVPAGPYNEQFF
CDR3 DNA: TGCGCCAGCAGCTTGGCCGTCCCGGCGGGCCCCTACAATGAGCAGTTCTTC

clone size: few
J gene: TRBJ2-7
D gene: NA
V gene: TRBV5-6
CDR3 protein: CASSLSGLEEQYF
CDR3 DNA: TGTGCCAGCAGCTTGTCAGGCCTCGAGGAGCAGTACTTC

clone size: many
J gene: TRBJ2-5
D gene: TRBD2
V gene: TRBV7-2
CDR3 protein: CASSEGLAQETQYF
CDR3 DNA: TGTGCCAGCAGCGAGGGACTAGCGCAAGAGACCCAGTACTTC

clone size: many
J gene: TRBJ2-1
D gene: TRBD1
V gene: TRBV7-2
CDR3 protein: CASSGDRAMWNEQFF
CDR3 DNA: TGTGCCAGCAGCGGGGACAGGGCAATGTGGAATGAGCAGTTCTTC

clone size: NA
J gene: TRBJ2-3
D gene: TRBD2
V gene: TRBV20-1
CDR3 protein: CSASQKRGGSDTQYF
CDR3 DNA: TGCAGTGCTAGCCAAAAGCGGGGGGGATCAGATACGCAGTATTTT

clone size: many
J gene: TRBJ1-2
D gene: TRBD1
V gene: TRBV9
CDR3 protein: CASSAQGGGYTF
CDR3 DNA: TGTGCCAGCAGCGCCCAGGGGGGCGGCTACACCTTC

clone size: NA
J gene: TRBJ2-7
D gene: NA
V gene: TRBV4-1
CDR3 protein: CASSQDRAPFYEQYF
CDR3 DNA: TGCGCCAGCAGCCAAGACAGGGCTCCTTTCTACGAGCAGTACTTC

clone size: NA
J gene: TRBJ2-1
D gene: NA
V gene: TRBV29-1
CDR3 protein: CSFPSRDTPYNEQLF
CDR3 DNA: TGCAGCTTCCCTTCCCGGGACACACCCTACAATGAGCAGTTATTC

clone size: NA
J gene: TRBJ2-7
D gene: NA
V gene: TRBV28
CDR3 protein: CASSLSQQGYEQYF
CDR3 DNA: TGTGCCAGCAGTTTAAGCCAGCAGGGATACGAGCAGTACTTC

clone size: few
J gene: TRBJ2-4
D gene: TRBD1
V gene: TRBV4-2
CDR3 protein: CASSQRQRDRGNKNIQYF
CDR3 DNA: TGTGCCAGCAGCCAGCGGCAGAGGGACAGGGGGAATAAAAACATTCAGTACTTC

clone size: few
J gene: TRBJ2-7
D gene: NA
V gene: TRBV28
CDR3 protein: CASSRLVGVYEQYF
CDR3 DNA: TGTGCCAGTAGTCGACTAGTGGGCGTGTACGAGCAGTACTTC

clone size: many
J gene: TRBJ2-5
D gene: TRBD2
V gene: TRBV20-1
CDR3 protein: CSANLGRARETQYF
CDR3 DNA: TGCAGTGCTAACCTTGGGAGGGCCAGGGAGACCCAGTACTTC

clone size: NA
J gene: TRBJ2-3
D gene: NA
V gene: TRBV27
CDR3 protein: CASSLGGAWDTQYF
CDR3 DNA: TGTGCCAGCAGTTTGGGGGGGGCATGGGATACACAGTATTTT

clone size: many
J gene: TRBJ2-7
D gene: NA
V gene: TRBV5-1
CDR3 protein: CASSLRVRSSYEQYF
CDR3 DNA: TGCGCCAGCAGCTTGCGAGTTCGATCCTCCTACGAGCAGTACTTC

clone size: NA
J gene: TRBJ2-1
D gene: NA
V gene: TRBV24-1
CDR3 protein: CATSDLQSVSSYNEQFF
CDR3 DNA: TGTGCCACCAGTGATTTGCAATCTGTGAGCTCCTACAATGAGCAGTTCTTC

clone size: NA
J gene: TRBJ2-2
D gene: TRBD2
V gene: TRBV2
CDR3 protein: CASSDPGGLAGDNTGELFF
CDR3 DNA: TGTGCCAGCAGTGATCCGGGGGGACTAGCGGGGGACAACACCGGGGAGCTGTTTTTT

clone size: NA
J gene: TRBJ2-3
D gene: NA
V gene: TRBV10-3
CDR3 protein: CAISKSPSVLDTQYF
CDR3 DNA: TGTGCCATCAGTAAATCCCCGTCCGTTTTAGATACGCAGTATTTT

clone size: NA
J gene: TRBJ2-2
D gene: NA
V gene: TRBV3-1
CDR3 protein: CASSQEVGAGELFF
CDR3 DNA: TGTGCCAGCAGCCAAGAGGTGGGGGCCGGGGAGCTGTTTTTT

clone size: few
J gene: TRBJ2-4
D gene: NA
V gene: TRBV4-2
CDR3 protein: CASSQDLANTKNIQYF
CDR3 DNA: TGTGCCAGCAGCCAAGATCTTGCCAACACCAAAAACATTCAGTACTTC

clone size: few
J gene: TRBJ2-7
D gene: NA
V gene: TRBV5-6
CDR3 protein: CASSLDQVSYEQYF
CDR3 DNA: TGTGCCAGCAGCTTGGATCAGGTATCCTACGAGCAGTACTTC

clone size: few
J gene: TRBJ2-1
D gene: TRBD2
V gene: TRBV24-1
CDR3 protein: CATGTSGGEQFF
CDR3 DNA: TGTGCCACAGGGACTAGCGGCGGTGAGCAGTTCTTC

clone size: few
J gene: TRBJ2-7
D gene: NA
V gene: TRBV29-1
CDR3 protein: CSDTTGTNYNEQYF
CDR3 DNA: TGCAGCGACACGACCGGGACAAACTACAATGAGCAGTACTTC

clone size: NA
J gene: TRBJ2-5
D gene: TRBD1
V gene: TRBV12-3/TRBV12-4
CDR3 protein: CASSSSLTGGWRETQYF
CDR3 DNA: TGTGCCAGCAGTTCCTCCTTGACAGGGGGCTGGAGAGAGACCCAGTACTTC

clone size: NA
J gene: TRBJ2-4
D gene: NA
V gene: TRBV29-1
CDR3 protein: CSNAGTGISNEQYF
CDR3 DNA: TGTAGCAACGCGGGCACCGGGATCTCTAATGAGCAGTACTTC

clone size: NA
J gene: TRBJ1-1
D gene: NA
V gene: TRBV7-9
CDR3 protein: CASSLGQGTTEAFF
CDR3 DNA: TGTGCCAGCAGCTTAGGGCAGGGGACCACTGAAGCTTTCTTT

clone size: many
J gene: TRBJ2-3
D gene: NA
V gene: TRBV29-1
CDR3 protein: CSVTGDTQYF
CDR3 DNA: TGCAGCGTGACGGGGGATACGCAGTATTTT

clone size: NA
J gene: TRBJ2-1
D gene: TRBD1
V gene: TRBV12-3/TRBV12-4
CDR3 protein: CASSSRIYGTGYNEQFF
CDR3 DNA: TGTGCCAGCAGTTCAAGAATATACGGGACAGGGTACAATGAGCAGTTCTTC

clone size: few
J gene: TRBJ2-7
D gene: NA
V gene: TRBV18
CDR3 protein: CASSPPKGAAYEQYF
CDR3 DNA: TGTGCCAGCTCACCTCCGAAAGGGGCGGCCTACGAGCAGTACTTC

clone size: few
J gene: TRBJ1-2
D gene: NA
V gene: TRBV27
CDR3 protein: CASGGIIPSNYGYTF
CDR3 DNA: TGTGCCAGCGGGGGGATTATTCCCTCAAACTATGGCTACACCTTC

clone size: many
J gene: TRBJ2-1
D gene: NA
V gene: TRBV20-1
CDR3 protein: CSARPLNEQFF
CDR3 DNA: TGCAGTGCCCGGCCACTGAATGAGCAGTTCTTC

clone size: NA
J gene: TRBJ2-5
D gene: NA
V gene: TRBV5-1
CDR3 protein: CASSLIGAGEETQYF
CDR3 DNA: TGCGCCAGCAGCTTGATCGGGGCAGGGGAAGAGACCCAGTACTTC

clone size: NA
J gene: TRBJ2-5
D gene: NA
V gene: TRBV30
CDR3 protein: CAWSVRGPETQYF
CDR3 DNA: TGTGCCTGGAGTGTTCGGGGGCCAGAGACCCAGTACTTC